A selection of T cell receptor beta chains follows, all from one sample in a study of blood T cells in healthy people across ages. TCRdb fed the 5' RACE reads into MiXCR, producing one record per CDR3 protein. The repertoire includes fewer than 900,000 distinct CDR3 sequences, 35% to 45% of them detected once, and 20% to 25% sits in the top ten. Sample: blood. Receptors were obtained from a woman aged 55-69 years in good health. The CDR3 runs from the conserved cysteine through the conserved F or W. A D gene is named only where the DNA matches it firmly. Size tells how often a clone was seen (once, few, many) or the class of an expanded clone, and some rows leave it out.

clone size,D gene,J gene,V gene,CDR3 protein,CDR3 DNA
NA,NA,TRBJ2-5,TRBV10-3,CAISEGHQETQYF,TGTGCCATCAGTGAGGGGCACCAAGAGACCCAGTACTTC
NA,NA,TRBJ2-2,TRBV20-1,CSARGGTYSAGELFF,TGCAGTGCTAGAGGCGGGACCTACTCTGCTGGGGAGCTGTTTTTT
many,NA,TRBJ1-4,TRBV4-2,CASSQEGQVNEKLFF,TGTGCCAGCAGCCAAGAGGGGCAGGTTAATGAAAAACTGTTTTTT
NA,NA,TRBJ2-7,TRBV29-1,CSAARTETYEQYF,TGCAGCGCTGCCAGGACCGAGACCTACGAGCAGTACTTC
NA,NA,TRBJ1-4,TRBV20-1,CSAGVNGEKLFF,TGCAGTGCGGGGGTTAATGGTGAAAAACTGTTTTTT
few,NA,TRBJ2-1,TRBV4-3,CASSQEIFRGSYNEQFF,TGCGCCAGCAGCCAAGAGATATTTCGGGGTTCCTACAATGAGCAGTTCTTC
NA,NA,TRBJ2-3,TRBV20-1,CSAPEGLDTQYF,TGCAGTGCACCCGAGGGGTTAGATACGCAGTATTTT
few,NA,TRBJ2-1,TRBV15,CATSRAHNEQFF,TGTGCCACCAGCAGAGCTCACAATGAGCAGTTCTTC
NA,NA,TRBJ2-3,TRBV7-2,CASSPFMVYTSTDTQYF,TGTGCCAGCAGCCCTTTTATGGTCTATACTAGCACAGATACGCAGTATTTT
many,TRBD1,TRBJ2-1,TRBV5-1,CASSFQGAGNEQFF,TGCGCCAGCAGCTTCCAGGGGGCTGGGAATGAGCAGTTCTTC
NA,NA,TRBJ2-7,TRBV3-1,CASSQETSTAYEQYF,TGTGCCAGCAGCCAAGAAACTTCGACAGCATACGAGCAGTACTTC
NA,NA,TRBJ2-2,TRBV7-3,CASSFAGEANTGELFF,TGTGCCAGCAGCTTCGCAGGGGAGGCGAACACCGGGGAGCTGTTTTTT
NA,NA,TRBJ2-1,TRBV7-2,CASSSNGGLARYNEQFF,TGTGCCAGCAGCTCCAACGGCGGGCTAGCGAGGTACAATGAGCAGTTCTTC
many,NA,TRBJ2-3,TRBV6-5,CASRGPDTQYF,TGTGCCAGCAGGGGCCCAGATACGCAGTATTTT
NA,NA,TRBJ2-7,TRBV2,CASSEGVGGSYEQYF,TGTGCCAGCAGCGAAGGGGTAGGTGGTTCCTACGAGCAGTACTTC
few,NA,TRBJ2-3,TRBV6-6,CASRASGGGDTQYF,TGTGCCAGCAGGGCCTCAGGGGGGGGGGATACGCAGTATTTT
NA,TRBD2,TRBJ2-4,TRBV20-1,CSAMMGSGPKNIQYF,TGCAGTGCTATGATGGGTAGCGGGCCCAAAAACATTCAGTACTTC
NA,NA,TRBJ2-1,TRBV5-1,CASKIGGHNEQFF,TGCGCCAGCAAGATCGGAGGACACAATGAGCAGTTCTTC
NA,TRBD1,TRBJ2-4,TRBV12-3/TRBV12-4,CASSPTGGRGNIQYF,TGTGCCAGCAGTCCGACTGGCGGCAGGGGGAACATTCAGTACTTC
few,NA,TRBJ1-2,TRBV24-1,CATSDREGYTF,TGTGCCACCAGTGATAGAGAGGGCTACACCTTC
NA,TRBD1,TRBJ1-1,TRBV6-2/TRBV6-3,CASSYDRAKMNTEAFF,TGTGCCAGCAGTTACGACAGGGCCAAAATGAACACTGAAGCTTTCTTT
NA,TRBD1,TRBJ2-1,TRBV27,CASSLGTGREFF,TGTGCCAGCAGTTTGGGGACAGGGCGAGAGTTCTTC
once,TRBD2,TRBJ2-1,TRBV27,CASNPVLSLADNNEQFF,TGTGCCAGCAACCCGGTCCTAAGTCTAGCGGACAACAATGAGCAGTTCTTC
NA,NA,TRBJ2-6,TRBV6-6,CASSYGQSGTNVLTF,TGTGCCAGCAGTTACGGGCAGTCTGGGACCAACGTCCTGACTTTC
NA,TRBD1,TRBJ1-2,TRBV30,CAWSAHRGQGGYTF,TGTGCCTGGAGTGCCCACAGGGGGCAAGGAGGCTACACCTTC
NA,NA,TRBJ2-3,TRBV12-3/TRBV12-4,CASTRTIDTDTQYF,TGTGCCAGCACCCGGACTATCGACACAGATACGCAGTATTTT
NA,NA,TRBJ2-5,TRBV19,CASSMGGDHETQYF,TGTGCCAGTAGTATGGGCGGGGATCATGAGACCCAGTACTTC
few,TRBD2,TRBJ2-7,TRBV15,CATSREGGTSGRRYEQYF,TGTGCCACCAGCAGAGAAGGGGGGACTAGCGGGAGGAGGTACGAGCAGTACTTC
once,TRBD2,TRBJ2-7,TRBV20-1,CSARDRTSRKEQYF,TGCAGTGCTAGAGATAGGACTAGCCGCAAGGAGCAGTACTTC
NA,TRBD1,TRBJ2-3,TRBV29-1,CSVVRDRGSTDTQYF,TGCAGCGTTGTCCGGGACAGGGGTAGCACAGATACGCAGTATTTT
NA,NA,TRBJ2-7,TRBV15,CATSRGAGEVDYEQYF,TGTGCCACCAGCAGAGGAGCGGGCGAGGTTGACTACGAGCAGTACTTC
NA,NA,TRBJ2-1,TRBV18,CASPPQRDGNEQFF,TGTGCCAGCCCACCCCAACGGGACGGCAATGAGCAGTTCTTC
NA,TRBD1,TRBJ2-1,TRBV5-6,CASSFGQGKNEQFF,TGTGCCAGCAGCTTTGGACAGGGGAAAAATGAGCAGTTCTTC
NA,NA,TRBJ1-3,TRBV20-1,CSASLPGTGNTIYF,TGCAGTGCTAGTCTTCCAGGGACTGGAAACACCATATATTTT
NA,TRBD1,TRBJ2-2,TRBV20-1,CSAVGQGGSMAGELFF,TGCAGTGCCGTAGGACAGGGGGGAAGTATGGCCGGGGAGCTGTTTTTT
NA,NA,TRBJ1-2,TRBV21-1,CASRPVYGYTF,TGTGCCAGCCGACCTGTCTATGGCTACACCTTC
many,TRBD1,TRBJ1-1,TRBV5-1,CASSLQGDTEAFF,TGCGCCAGCAGCTTGCAGGGGGACACTGAAGCTTTCTTT
NA,NA,TRBJ1-6,TRBV20-1,CSASPPEGGYSPLHF,TGCAGTGCTAGCCCCCCCGAAGGGGGGTATTCACCCCTCCACTTT
NA,NA,TRBJ2-5,TRBV20-1,CSASMAGRYGQYF,TGCAGTGCTAGTATGGCAGGGAGGTACGGGCAGTACTTC
few,NA,TRBJ2-7,TRBV12-3/TRBV12-4,CASSLGSGTIIYEQYF,TGTGCCAGCAGTTTAGGGTCCGGGACAATAATCTACGAGCAGTACTTC
few,NA,TRBJ2-6,TRBV5-5,CASSSEPGANVLTF,TGTGCCAGCAGCTCCGAACCGGGGGCCAACGTCCTGACTTTC
many,TRBD1,TRBJ2-3,TRBV7-2,CASSPRQGPPTQYF,TGTGCCAGCAGCCCGCGACAGGGACCCCCTACGCAGTATTTT
NA,NA,TRBJ1-4,TRBV5-5,CASSLFGNEKLFF,TGTGCCAGCAGCTTGTTCGGGAATGAAAAACTGTTTTTT
NA,NA,TRBJ1-6,TRBV3-1,CASSQESQVSPLHF,TGTGCCAGCAGCCAAGAGTCTCAGGTTTCACCCCTCCACTTT
many,TRBD2,TRBJ2-7,TRBV4-3,CASSQAREGPYEQYF,TGCGCCAGCAGCCAAGCACGGGAGGGCCCCTACGAGCAGTACTTC
few,NA,TRBJ1-5,TRBV18,CASSPLGGSEIRPQHF,TGTGCCAGCTCACCACTCGGAGGGTCCGAGATAAGGCCCCAGCATTTT
few,NA,TRBJ2-6,TRBV12-3/TRBV12-4,CASSPLTGRWAGANVLTF,TGTGCCAGCAGCCCCCTTACTGGCAGGTGGGCTGGGGCCAACGTCCTGACTTTC
NA,NA,TRBJ2-1,TRBV20-1,CSAVGARGSYNEQFF,TGCAGTGCAGTAGGGGCTAGGGGGTCCTACAATGAGCAGTTCTTC
NA,NA,TRBJ2-1,TRBV20-1,CSATSRESSSYNEQFF,TGCAGTGCTACATCCCGGGAATCTAGCTCCTACAATGAGCAGTTCTTC
NA,NA,TRBJ2-6,TRBV6-2/TRBV6-3,CASTNGGHSGANVLTF,TGTGCCAGCACCAACGGGGGGCACTCTGGGGCCAACGTCCTGACTTTC
once,NA,TRBJ1-5,TRBV18,CASSPKTVDKPQHF,TGTGCCAGCTCACCAAAGACCGTCGATAAGCCCCAGCATTTT
NA,NA,TRBJ1-1,TRBV7-2,CASSLALAEAFF,TGTGCCAGCAGCTTAGCGCTGGCAGAAGCTTTCTTT
NA,TRBD2,TRBJ2-3,TRBV29-1,CSVEGGGSSGRSSTDTQYF,TGCAGCGTTGAAGGGGGGGGGTCTAGCGGGAGGTCTTCCACAGATACGCAGTATTTT